These 7 T cell receptor beta chains share one sample of origin, sequenced in a study of technical replicates of blood from several donors. Assay used: immunoSEQ multiplex PCR; TCRdb lists only in-frame clones, some missing. The sample carries tens of thousands of clones, approximately 95% recorded once. Sequencing was done on a sample of PBMCs. The receptor source for this set is a human donor in good health. Some clones in this sample may be carry-over from other donors' samples.

The chain is built from TRBV4-2 and TRBJ1-2; the D is unclear. The CDR3 is 12 residues long. Germline V lookup: CDR1 LGHNA, CDR2 YNFKEQ. V was trimmed by 2 bases and J by 7 bases, leaving 8 bases between them. Written as DNA, the CDR3 is TGTGCCAGCAGCCAACCCTCCGGTGGCTACACCTTC. The encoded protein is CASSQPSGGYTF.

The chain uses TRBV5-6 and TRBJ2-7, with D unclear. Trimming shortened V by 5 bases and J by 3 bases, and 6 bases separated the two germline ends. CDR1 and CDR2 (germline): SGHDT, YYEEEE. This CDR3 contains 11 residues. This CDR3 is CASRTIYEQYF. Written as DNA, the CDR3 is TGTGCCAGCAGAACAATCTACGAGCAGTACTTC. Full variable domain (remainder filled in from reference TRBV5-6 and TRBJ2-7): DAGVTQSPTHLIKTRGQQVTLRCSPKSGHDTVSWYQQALGQGPQFIFQYYEEEERQRGNFPDRFSGHQFPNYSSELNVNALLLGDSALYLCASRTIYEQYFGPGTRLTVT.

J is TRBJ2-1 and V is TRBV7-6; 7 bases line up with TRBD2. Germline trimming cut 5 bases from V and 9 bases from J; bases unmatched to any gene: 16. The germline CDR1 and CDR2 sequences are SGHVS and FNYEAQ. This CDR3 comprises 16 residues. The CDR3 protein is CASSIHQAGPQGEQFF. The CDR3 DNA is TGTGCCAGCAGCATTCACCAAGCGGGACCCCAGGGTGAGCAGTTCTTC.

The V gene is TRBV12-5, the J gene TRBJ2-2; D is perhaps TRBD2 (5 bases). The CDR3 runs to 16 residues. V lost 2 bases and J lost 5, with 15 bases in between. Germline V gene data show CDR1 as LGHNT and CDR2 as FRNRAP. The CDR3 is CASGLPPGFRTGELFF. CDR3 DNA sequence: TGTGCTAGTGGTTTGCCTCCGGGATTCAGAACCGGGGAGCTGTTTTTT.

The chain uses TRBV2 and TRBJ2-5; D not certain. The CDR3 is 12 amino acids. V was cut by 7 bases and J by 0 bases, with 6 bases left in between. CDR1 and CDR2 (germline): SNHLY, FYNNEI. This CDR3 reads CASNWYQETQYF. The CDR3 coding sequence is TGTGCCAGCAACTGGTACCAAGAGACCCAGTACTTC.

The chain combines TRBV30 with TRBJ2-1; 9 bases are shared with TRBD2. Germline CDR1 GTSNPN, CDR2 SVGIG (reference sequence). J gave up 4 bases and V 6 bases, and 7 bases lay outside the gene matches. This CDR3 has 14 amino acids. Written as DNA, the CDR3 is TGTGCCTGCCCCTTAGCGGGAGTATACAATGAGCAGTTCTTC. Encoded protein: CACPLAGVYNEQFF.

The chain joins TRBV6-5 to TRBJ1-1; D uncertain. The CDR3 is 15 residues long. Germline values: CDR1 MNHEY, CDR2 SVGAGI. Trimming pared 2 bases from V and 4 bases from J, leaving 14 bases between. In DNA form, the CDR3 reads TGTGCCAGCAGTTACAGTACCCTCCGGGGCACTGAAGCTTTCTTT. This sequence encodes CASSYSTLRGTEAFF.